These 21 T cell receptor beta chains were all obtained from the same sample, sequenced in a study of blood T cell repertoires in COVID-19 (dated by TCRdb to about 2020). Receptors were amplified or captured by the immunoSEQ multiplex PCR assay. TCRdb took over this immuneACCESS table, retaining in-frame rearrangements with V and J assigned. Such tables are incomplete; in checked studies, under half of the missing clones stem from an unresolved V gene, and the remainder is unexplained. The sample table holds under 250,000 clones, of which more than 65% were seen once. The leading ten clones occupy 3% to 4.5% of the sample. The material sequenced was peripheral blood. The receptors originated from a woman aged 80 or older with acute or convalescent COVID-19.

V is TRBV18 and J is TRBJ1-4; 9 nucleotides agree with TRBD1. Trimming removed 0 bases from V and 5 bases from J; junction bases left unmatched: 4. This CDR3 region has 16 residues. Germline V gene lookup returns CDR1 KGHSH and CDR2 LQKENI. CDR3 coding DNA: TGTGCCAGCTCACCACCTGCGGGACAGGGAAATGAAAAACTGTTTTTT. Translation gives CASSPPAGQGNEKLFF.

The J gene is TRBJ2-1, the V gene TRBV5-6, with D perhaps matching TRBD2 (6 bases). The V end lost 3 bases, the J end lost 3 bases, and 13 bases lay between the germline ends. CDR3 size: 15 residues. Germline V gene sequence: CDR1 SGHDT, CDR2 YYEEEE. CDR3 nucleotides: TGTGCCAGCAGCTGGGGACTTAGCCGCTACAATGAGCAGTTCTTC. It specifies CASSWGLSRYNEQFF.

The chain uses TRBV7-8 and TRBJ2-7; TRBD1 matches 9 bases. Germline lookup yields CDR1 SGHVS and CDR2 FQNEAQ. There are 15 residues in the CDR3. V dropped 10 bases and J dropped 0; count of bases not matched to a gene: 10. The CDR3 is CATTQRDRASYEQYF. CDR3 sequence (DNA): TGTGCCACTACCCAGAGGGACAGGGCCTCCTACGAGCAGTACTTC.

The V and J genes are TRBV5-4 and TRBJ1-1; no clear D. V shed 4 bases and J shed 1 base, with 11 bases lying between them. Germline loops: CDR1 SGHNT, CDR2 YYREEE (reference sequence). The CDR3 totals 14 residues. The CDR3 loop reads CASSRDFENTEAFF. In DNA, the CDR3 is TGTGCCAGCAGCCGCGACTTTGAGAACACTGAAGCTTTCTTT. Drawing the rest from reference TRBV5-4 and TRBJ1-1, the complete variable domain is ETGVTQSPTHLIKTRGQQVTLRCSSQSGHNTVSWYQQALGQGPQFIFQYYREEENGRGNFPPRFSGLQFPNYSSELNVNALELDDSALYLCASSRDFENTEAFFGQGTRLTVV.

CDR3 in amino acids: CASTHSRISYNSPLHF. Here the CDR3 DNA reads TGTGCCAGTACCCACAGCCGGATTTCCTATAATTCACCCCTCCACTTT. The chain uses TRBV19 and TRBJ1-6; D not certain. The CDR3 is 16 residues long. CDR1 and CDR2 from the germline V gene are LNHDA and SQIVND (reference sequence). V lost 7 bases to trimming and J lost 1 base, with 14 bases between them.

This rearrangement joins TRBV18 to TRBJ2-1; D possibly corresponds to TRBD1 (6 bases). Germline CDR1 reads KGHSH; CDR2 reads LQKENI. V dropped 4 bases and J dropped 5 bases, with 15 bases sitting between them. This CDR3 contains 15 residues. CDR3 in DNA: TGTGCCAGCTCACAGCAAACAGGGCTTAACAATGAGCAGTTCTTC. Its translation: CASSQQTGLNNEQFF. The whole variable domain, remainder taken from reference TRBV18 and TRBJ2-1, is NAGVMQNPRHLVRRRGQEARLRCSPMKGHSHVYWYRQLPEEGLKFMVYLQKENIIDESGMPKERFSAEFPKEGPSILRIQQVVRGDSAAYFCASSQQTGLNNEQFFGPGTRLTVL.

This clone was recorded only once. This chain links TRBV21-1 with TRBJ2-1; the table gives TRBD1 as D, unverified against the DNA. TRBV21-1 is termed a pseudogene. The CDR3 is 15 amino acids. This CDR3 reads CASIWTGNPYNEQFF. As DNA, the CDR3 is TGTGCCAGCATCTGGACAGGCAACCCTTACAATGAGCAGTTCTTC.

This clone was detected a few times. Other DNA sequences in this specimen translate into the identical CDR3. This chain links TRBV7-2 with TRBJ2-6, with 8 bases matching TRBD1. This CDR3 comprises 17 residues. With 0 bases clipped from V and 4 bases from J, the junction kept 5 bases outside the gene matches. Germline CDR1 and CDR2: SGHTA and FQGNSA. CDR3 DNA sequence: TGTGCCAGCAGCTTAGCTCAGGGGGCTACCGGGGCCAACGTCCTGACTTTC. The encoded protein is CASSLAQGATGANVLTF.

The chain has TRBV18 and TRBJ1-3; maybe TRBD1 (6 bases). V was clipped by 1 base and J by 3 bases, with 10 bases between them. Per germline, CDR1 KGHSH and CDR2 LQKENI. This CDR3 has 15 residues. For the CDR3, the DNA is TGTGCCAGCTCACCACAAAACAGGGTTGGAAACACCATATATTTT. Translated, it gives CASSPQNRVGNTIYF.

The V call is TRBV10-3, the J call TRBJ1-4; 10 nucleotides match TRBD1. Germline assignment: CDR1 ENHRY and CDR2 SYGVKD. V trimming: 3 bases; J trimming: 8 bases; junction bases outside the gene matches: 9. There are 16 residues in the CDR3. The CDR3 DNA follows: TGTGCCATCAGTGATGCTTCCCCGGGACAGGGGGAAAAACTGTTTTTT. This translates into CAISDASPGQGEKLFF.

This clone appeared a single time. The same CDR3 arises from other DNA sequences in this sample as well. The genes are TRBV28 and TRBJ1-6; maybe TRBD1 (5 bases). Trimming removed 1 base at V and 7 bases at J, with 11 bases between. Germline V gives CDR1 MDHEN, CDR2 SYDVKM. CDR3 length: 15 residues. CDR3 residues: CASSLLTGRNSPLHF. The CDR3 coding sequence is TGTGCCAGCAGTTTATTAACAGGTAGAAATTCACCCCTCCACTTT.

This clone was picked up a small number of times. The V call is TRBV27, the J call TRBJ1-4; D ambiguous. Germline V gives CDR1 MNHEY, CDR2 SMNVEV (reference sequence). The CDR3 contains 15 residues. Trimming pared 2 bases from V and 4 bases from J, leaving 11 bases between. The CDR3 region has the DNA TGTGCCAGCAGTTTAAGCTTCACTGGTAATGAAAAACTGTTTTTT. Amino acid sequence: CASSLSFTGNEKLFF.

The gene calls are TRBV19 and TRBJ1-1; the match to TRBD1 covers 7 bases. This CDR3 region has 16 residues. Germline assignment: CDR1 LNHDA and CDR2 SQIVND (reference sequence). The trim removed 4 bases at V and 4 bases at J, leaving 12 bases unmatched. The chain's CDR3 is CASSTSRQGIGTEAFF. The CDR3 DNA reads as TGTGCCAGTAGTACCTCCCGACAGGGTATCGGCACTGAAGCTTTCTTT.

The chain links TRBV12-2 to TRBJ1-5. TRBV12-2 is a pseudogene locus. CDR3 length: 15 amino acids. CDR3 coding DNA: TGTGCAAGTCGCTTAGTAGGGAGTCGGAATCAGCCCCAGCATTTT. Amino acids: CASRLVGSRNQPQHF.

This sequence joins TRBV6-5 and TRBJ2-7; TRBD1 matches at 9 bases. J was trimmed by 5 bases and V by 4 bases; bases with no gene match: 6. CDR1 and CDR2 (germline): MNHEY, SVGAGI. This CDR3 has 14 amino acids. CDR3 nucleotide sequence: TGTGCCAGCAGTTGGGACAGGGTAGGGGACGAGCAGTACTTC. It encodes CASSWDRVGDEQYF.

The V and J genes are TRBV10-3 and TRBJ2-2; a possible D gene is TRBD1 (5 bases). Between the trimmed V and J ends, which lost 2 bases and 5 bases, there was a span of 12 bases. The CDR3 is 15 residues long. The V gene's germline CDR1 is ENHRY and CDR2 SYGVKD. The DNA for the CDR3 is TGTGCCATCAGTGAGGCGCAACAGGAGACCGGGGAGCTGTTTTTT. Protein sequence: CAISEAQQETGELFF.

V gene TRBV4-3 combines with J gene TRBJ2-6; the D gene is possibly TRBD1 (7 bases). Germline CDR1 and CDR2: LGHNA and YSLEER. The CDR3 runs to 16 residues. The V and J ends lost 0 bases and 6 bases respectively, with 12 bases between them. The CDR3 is CASSQDWRGQANVLTF. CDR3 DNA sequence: TGCGCCAGCAGCCAAGATTGGAGGGGGCAGGCCAACGTCCTGACTTTC.

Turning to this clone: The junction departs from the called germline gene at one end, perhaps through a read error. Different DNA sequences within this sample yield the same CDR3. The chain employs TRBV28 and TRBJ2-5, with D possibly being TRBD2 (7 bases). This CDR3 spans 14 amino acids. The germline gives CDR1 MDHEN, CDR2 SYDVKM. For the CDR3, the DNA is TGTGCCAGTAGTTTGGGGGGGGCTTGGGAGACCCAGTACTTC. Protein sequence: CASSLGGAWETQYF.

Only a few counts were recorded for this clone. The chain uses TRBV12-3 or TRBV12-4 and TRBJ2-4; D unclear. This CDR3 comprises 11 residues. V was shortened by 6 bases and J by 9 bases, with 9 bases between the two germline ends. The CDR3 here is CASSRYGIQYF. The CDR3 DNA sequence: TGTGCCAGCAGCCGGTACGGCATTCAGTACTTC.

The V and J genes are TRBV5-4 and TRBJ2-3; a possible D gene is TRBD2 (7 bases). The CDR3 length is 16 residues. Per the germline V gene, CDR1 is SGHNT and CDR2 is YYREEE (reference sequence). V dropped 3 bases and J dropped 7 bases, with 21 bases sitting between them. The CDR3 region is CASSSQGGGGKNTQYF. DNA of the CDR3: TGTGCCAGCAGCTCTCAGGGCGGGGGCGGCAAGAATACGCAGTATTTT.

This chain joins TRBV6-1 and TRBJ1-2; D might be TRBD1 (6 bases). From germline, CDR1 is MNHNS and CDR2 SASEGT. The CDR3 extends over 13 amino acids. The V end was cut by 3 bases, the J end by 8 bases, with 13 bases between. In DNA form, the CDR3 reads TGTGCCAGCAGTGATACAGGGCTTTCGGGCTACACCTTC. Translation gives CASSDTGLSGYTF.